The sample holds many counts of the clone carrying this T cell receptor beta chain. Antigen: not known. TCRdb redid the calling of the reads with MiXCR, one entry per CDR3 protein. The profile shows under 300,000 distinct CDR3 sequences, about 20% of them singletons. The germline gives CDR1 MNHNS, CDR2 SASEGT. The CDR3 totals 12 residues. Trimming took 4 bases from V and 5 from J, leaving 9 bases between them. The data were taken from a study of T cell repertoires in cytomegalovirus infection. Study-wide background: Peptides in the study included HLA-C-restricted and HLA-B-restricted CMV epitopes.

Study results and limitations: The ex vivo response was dominated by HLA-C-restricted CMV-specific TCR beta clonotypes.

Sequencing was performed on cultured PBMCs, taken from culture after CMV antigen stimulation. The chain uses TRBV6-1 and TRBJ2-7; D gene uncertain. The sequence was obtained from a human donor in good health (CMV status not recorded). Some clones in this sample may be carry-over from other donors' samples. The CDR3 nucleotides read TGTGCCAGCAGTGCGTTAGGAGACGAGCAGTACTTC. Amino acids: CASSALGDEQYF.